This T cell receptor beta chain was found in a study of blood T cell repertoires in COVID-19. The wider study: COVID-19 samples, acute and convalescent, were from the United States, Italy and Spain. T cells, B-cell-depleted T cells, or PBMCs provided the cDNA or gDNA that served as material.

Original processing methods: Reference gene primer amplification gave nucleated cell count estimates. Assay used: immunoSEQ multiplex PCR; TCRdb lists only in-frame clones, some missing. V, J and clone size are those of that table, while D and trimming were read from the DNA. The sample records about 89,000 clones, roughly 70% being singletons. This clonotype was sampled from an elderly woman with acute or convalescent COVID-19. Sample: peripheral blood.

CDR3 loop: CARDTLNYGYTF. CDR3 nucleotide sequence: TGTGCTAGGGACACCCTAAACTATGGCTACACCTTC. The rearrangement links TRBV12-5 to TRBJ1-2; tentatively, D is TRBD1 (5 bases). The CDR3 consists of 12 residues. Germline CDR1 and CDR2: LGHNT and FRNRAP. The V and J ends lost 9 bases and 2 bases respectively, with 10 bases between them.